A single sample gave rise to the 5 T cell receptor beta chains below, sequenced in a study of blood T cell repertoires in COVID-19. The method was immunoSEQ multiplex PCR; TCRdb's version includes in-frame clones alone and lacks a portion of them. The sample has about 180,000 clones; 70% to 90% are singletons. Sequencing input: peripheral blood. These TCRs come from a man aged 60-69 years with acute or convalescent COVID-19.

This chain joins TRBV28 and TRBJ2-3; TRBD2 matches 13 bases. V was pared by 6 bases and J by 1 base, with 1 base of the junction left unmatched. The CDR3 has 15 residues. Germline V CDR1 and CDR2: MDHEN, SYDVKM. The CDR3: CASRGTSGGTDTQYF. The DNA for the CDR3 is TGTGCCAGCAGAGGGACTAGCGGGGGCACAGATACGCAGTATTTT.

The chain recombines TRBV4-2 with TRBJ1-3, with 9 bases aligning to TRBD1. The ends lost 0 bases at V and 0 bases at J; junction bases unmatched: 0. Germline lookup yields CDR1 LGHNA and CDR2 YNFKEQ. The CDR3 is made up of 16 amino acids. The CDR3 nucleotides are TGTGCCAGCAGCCAAGAGACAGGGGGCTCTGGAAACACCATATATTTT. Its translation: CASSQETGGSGNTIYF.

This clone was picked up one time. The chain has TRBV7-9 and TRBJ2-5; TRBD1 might be the D (6 bases). V was clipped by 4 bases and J by 4 bases, with 13 bases between them. This CDR3 spans 14 amino acids. The germline CDR1 and CDR2 sequences are SEHNR and FQNEAQ (reference sequence). The CDR3 nucleotides are TGTGCCAGCAGCTCCCCGGGACAACGAGAGACCCAGTACTTC. Residues: CASSSPGQRETQYF.

The rearrangement uses TRBV5-1 and TRBJ2-7, with 12 bases that match TRBD2. Germline values: CDR1 SGHRS, CDR2 YFSETQ. This CDR3 is built from 15 residues. Trimming took 5 bases from V and 4 from J; bases not matched to a gene: 7. The CDR3 sequence: CASRLAGGPRYEQYF. CDR3 bases: TGCGCCAGCAGGCTAGCGGGAGGGCCGCGGTACGAGCAGTACTTC.

The V gene is TRBV19, the J gene TRBJ2-1; tentatively, D is TRBD2 (6 bases). V lost 0 bases and J 15 bases, leaving 15 bases between the germline ends. The CDR3 runs 13 residues. Germline lookup yields CDR1 LNHDA and CDR2 SQIVND (reference sequence). In DNA form, the CDR3 reads TGTGCCAGTAGTATAGATCGGGACCGCGGGGTGTTCTTC. Residues: CASSIDRDRGVFF.